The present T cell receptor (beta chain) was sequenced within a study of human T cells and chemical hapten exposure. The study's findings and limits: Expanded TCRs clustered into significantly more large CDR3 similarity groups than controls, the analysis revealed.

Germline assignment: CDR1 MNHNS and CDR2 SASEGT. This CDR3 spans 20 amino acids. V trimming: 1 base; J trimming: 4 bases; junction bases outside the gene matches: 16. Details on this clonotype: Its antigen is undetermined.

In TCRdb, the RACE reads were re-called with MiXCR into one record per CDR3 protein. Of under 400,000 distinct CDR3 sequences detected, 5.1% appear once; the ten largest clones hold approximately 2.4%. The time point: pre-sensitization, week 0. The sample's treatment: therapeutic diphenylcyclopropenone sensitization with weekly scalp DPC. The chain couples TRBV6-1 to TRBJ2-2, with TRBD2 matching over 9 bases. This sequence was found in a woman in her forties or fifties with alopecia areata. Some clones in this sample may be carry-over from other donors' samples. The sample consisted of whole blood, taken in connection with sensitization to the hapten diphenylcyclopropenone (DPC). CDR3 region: CASSEVSRAPKRGVTGELFF. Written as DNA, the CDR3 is TGTGCCAGCAGTGAAGTGTCCAGGGCTCCTAAGCGGGGGGTCACCGGGGAGCTGTTTTTT.